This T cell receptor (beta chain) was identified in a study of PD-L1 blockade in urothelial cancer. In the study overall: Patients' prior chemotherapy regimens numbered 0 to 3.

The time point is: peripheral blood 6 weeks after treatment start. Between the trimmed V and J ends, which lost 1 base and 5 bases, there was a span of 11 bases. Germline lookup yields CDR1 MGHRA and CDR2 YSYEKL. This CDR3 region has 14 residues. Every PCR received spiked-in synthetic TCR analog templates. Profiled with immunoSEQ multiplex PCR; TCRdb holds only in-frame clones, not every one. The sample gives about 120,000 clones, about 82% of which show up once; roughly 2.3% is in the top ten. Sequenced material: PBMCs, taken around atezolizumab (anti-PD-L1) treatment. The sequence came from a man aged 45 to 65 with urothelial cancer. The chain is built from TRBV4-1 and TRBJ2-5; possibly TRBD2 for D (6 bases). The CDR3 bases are TGCGCCAGCAGCCAAGGGGGGGTAGTGGAGACCCAGTACTTC. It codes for CASSQGGVVETQYF.